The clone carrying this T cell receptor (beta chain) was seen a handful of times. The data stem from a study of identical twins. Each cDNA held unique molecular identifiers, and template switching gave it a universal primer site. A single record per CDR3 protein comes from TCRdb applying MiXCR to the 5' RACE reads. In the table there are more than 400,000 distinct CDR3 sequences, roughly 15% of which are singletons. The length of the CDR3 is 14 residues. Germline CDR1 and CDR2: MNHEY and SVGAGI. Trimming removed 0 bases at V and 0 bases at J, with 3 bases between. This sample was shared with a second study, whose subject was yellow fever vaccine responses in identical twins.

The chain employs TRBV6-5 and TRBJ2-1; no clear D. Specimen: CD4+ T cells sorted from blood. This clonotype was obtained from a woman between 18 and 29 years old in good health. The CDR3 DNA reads TGTGCCAGCAGTTACTCCACCTCCTACAATGAGCAGTTCTTC. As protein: CASSYSTSYNEQFF.